This T cell receptor (beta chain) was captured by sequencing in a study of regulatory T cells in long-lasting Graves disease. V lost 3 bases and J lost 5; bases outside the gene matches: 14. Germline CDR1 and CDR2: MGHDK and SYGVNS. The CDR3 is 17 residues long. Time point meaning: newly diagnosed GD, antithyroid drugs for less than 3 months. Scientists built the TCR library using RNA that was extracted from PBMCs. Arm-PCR of CDR3 regions with iRepertoire HTBI primers generated TCR beta libraries. TCRdb re-called the multiplex PCR reads through MiXCR, storing one row per CDR3 protein. The data show some 460,000 distinct CDR3 sequences, around 15% seen once. This clonotype came up a few times. These data were also filed under a second study, of T cells in Graves' hyperthyroidism and ophthalmopathy.

The source material was peripheral blood mononuclear cells (PBMCs), sampled at new diagnosis, from a patient treated with antithyroid drugs. The TCR was taken from a man between 40 and 49 years old with Graves disease. This rearrangement joins TRBV25-1 to TRBJ2-5, with 8 nucleotides matching TRBD1. This CDR3 reads CASSDRAGGGSVETQYF. The CDR3, as DNA: TGTGCCAGCAGTGACCGGGCAGGGGGCGGTTCAGTTGAGACCCAGTACTTC.